Listed below are T cell receptor beta chains from one sample, sequenced in a study of T cells in Graves' hyperthyroidism and ophthalmopathy. One entry per CDR3 protein results from TCRdb running MiXCR on the multiplex PCR reads. The sample lists more than 100,000 distinct CDR3 sequences, 47% occurring once. Sequenced material: blood. These receptors were collected from a middle-aged man with Graves' hyperthyroidism. CDR3s include the opening cysteine and the closing phenylalanine or tryptophan. Fields, in order: V gene, clone size, CDR3 protein. Clone size is not always given. Where it is, it says once, few, many or a class for expanded clones.

>TRBV7-6|.
CASSYEGGLDTGTNEKLFF
>TRBV7-6|.
CASSLVSKTSGGAGEQYF
>TRBV4-2|many
CASSQGQVDTEAFF
>TRBV11-2|many
CASRYDGSAIYGYTF
>TRBV20-1|many
CSASRTANQPQHF
>TRBV7-2|once
CASSLSSGPYGYTF
>TRBV9|.
CASSLRQREADTQYF
>TRBV7-2|many
CASSLEMSGSTDTQYF
>TRBV28|many
CASSSSGGLSYEQYF
>TRBV20-1|.
CSARNRGVTQYF
>TRBV29-1|.
CSVRATGSYEQYF
>TRBV15|many
CATSRMTSTDTQYF
>TRBV12-3/TRBV12-4|many
CASSHLRGVETQYF
>TRBV19|many
CATSPWEGTQYF
>TRBV24-1|.
CATHGWNSYEQYF
>TRBV2|.
CASRVTSGSSPLHF
>TRBV7-8|.
CASSLGLTRETQYF
>TRBV7-9|once
CASSLAGVGGELFF
>TRBV15|.
CATSEGTGANVLTF
>TRBV19|.
CASSTLAGGYQPQHF
>TRBV19|many
CASNYRGEPQHF
>TRBV6-4|few
CASSDKSRQGHNEQFF
>TRBV15|.
CATSSVSPGVSYNEQFF
>TRBV5-4|.
CASSLKGGGRAGEAQYF
>TRBV7-9|many
CATKGGQGVWYEQFF
>TRBV24-1|.
CATSDMQETQHF
>TRBV27|.
CASSPRPGVEQYF
>TRBV19|many
CASSLSGGIANQPQHF
>TRBV5-1|many
CASSLQGGNEKLFF
>TRBV20-1|many
CSARGDLSYEQYF
>TRBV5-1|many
CASSPYRSSGANVLTF
>TRBV29-1|once
CSLGTYNEQFF
>TRBV25-1|.
CASVGSGHYEQYF
>TRBV7-6|.
CASSLSNTIYF
>TRBV27|few
CASGRGTGGRNTIYF
>TRBV6-1|.
CASRGPDQPQHF
>TRBV7-3|many
CASSLAGSTDTQYF
>TRBV3-1|many
CASSQMQETQYF
>TRBV25-1|.
CTSRDRSSGANVLTF
>TRBV19|.
CASSALQVANYGYTF
>TRBV5-6|.
CASLTGSPGANVLTF
>TRBV7-2|once
CASTQGHGNTEAFF
>TRBV20-1|many
CSAVSTTRGSQETQYF
>TRBV6-2/TRBV6-3|many
CASSIQGALEQYF
>TRBV20-1|many
CSARGTVRGLSGDTQYF
>TRBV20-1|many
CSVTRSGAYEQYF
>TRBV28|.
CASSVSGSPSYEQYF
>TRBV6-2/TRBV6-3|many
CASRGLGQSHYEQYF
>TRBV10-3|few
CASKGQGYVGSYEQYF
>TRBV7-2|many
CASSSQGSVTEAFF
>TRBV6-6|many
CASSGTSFYEQYF
>TRBV6-5|many
CASRRRGVRSDNEQFF
>TRBV12-3/TRBV12-4|few
CASSFASSGSQADTQYF
>TRBV6-1|many
CASNDNAQETQYF
>TRBV6-4|.
CASSDSAGDGNQPQHF
>TRBV12-3/TRBV12-4|many
CASSPQYTGDEQFF
>TRBV4-2|many
CASSQPGGGGTEAFF
>TRBV6-1|many
CASSGGNNEKLFF
>TRBV5-5|few
CASSLGNRVFNGYTF
>TRBV11-2|many
CASSPNRGREFF